This TCR beta chain originates from a study of cytomegalovirus exposure and HLA in healthy donors. CDR1 and CDR2 from the germline V gene are LNHDA and SQIVND (reference sequence). This CDR3 comprises 18 residues. The J segment lost 2 bases and the V segment lost 0 bases, leaving 5 bases of the junction unmatched. The PCR employed 60 Vbeta primers together with 13 Jbeta primers. TCRdb keeps only in-frame clones here, not all; method: immunoSEQ multiplex PCR. The sample includes 150,000 to 200,000 clones, approximately 82% of them seen just once. This rearrangement joins TRBV19 to TRBJ2-1, with 12 positions matching TRBD2. The clonotype originates from a male donor in good health and CMV-seropositive. The specimen sequenced was PBMCs. This chain's CDR3 is CASSIDSRTSGTYNEQFF. In DNA, the CDR3 is TGTGCCAGTAGTATAGATTCCAGGACTAGCGGGACCTACAATGAGCAGTTCTTC.